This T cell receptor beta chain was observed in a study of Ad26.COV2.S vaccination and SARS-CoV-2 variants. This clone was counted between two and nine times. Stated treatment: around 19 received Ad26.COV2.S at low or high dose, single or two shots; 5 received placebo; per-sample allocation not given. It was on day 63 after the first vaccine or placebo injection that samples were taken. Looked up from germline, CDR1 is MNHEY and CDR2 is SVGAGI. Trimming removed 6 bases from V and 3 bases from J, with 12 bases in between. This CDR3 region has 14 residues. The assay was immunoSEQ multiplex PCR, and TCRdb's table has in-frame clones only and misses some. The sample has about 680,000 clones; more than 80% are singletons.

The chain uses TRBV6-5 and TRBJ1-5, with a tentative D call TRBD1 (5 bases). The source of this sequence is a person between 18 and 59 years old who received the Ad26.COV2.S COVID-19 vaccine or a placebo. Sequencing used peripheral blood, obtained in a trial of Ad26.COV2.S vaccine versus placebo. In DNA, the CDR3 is TGTGCCAGCAGCTTTGACAGATTCAATCAGCCCCAGCATTTT. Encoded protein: CASSFDRFNQPQHF.